This T cell receptor (beta chain) emerged from a study of Graves' ophthalmopathy and Graves' hyperthyroidism (dated by TCRdb to 2016 to 2019). Study-wide context: A patient counted as having stable hyperthyroidism if there was no progression to ophthalmopathy within 18 months of follow-up. TCR beta repertoire signatures were used to distinguish Graves' ophthalmopathy from Graves' hyperthyroidism and to predict progression to ophthalmopathy. In total, approximately 140 blood samples were TCR-sequenced: 43 ophthalmopathy, roughly 77 hyperthyroidism and approximately 17 hyperthyroidism-to-ophthalmopathy patients. To explore V-J signatures distinguishing ophthalmopathy from hyperthyroidism, a discovery set of approximately 100 patients (about 44 ophthalmopathy, roughly 56 stable hyperthyroidism) was enrolled. An independent validation cohort was composed of fewer than 20 hyperthyroidism patients and 15 to 17 patients who later progressed from hyperthyroidism to ophthalmopathy. In more than five hyperthyroidism patients, the T-cell repertoires found in thyroid tissue were compared with those found in blood. Following sampling, methimazole starting at 30 mg daily was administered to hyperthyroidism patients, and high-dose intravenous methylprednisolone was administered to ophthalmopathy patients. On the study overall, not on this receptor specifically: Among expanded thyroid clonotypes with frequency above 0.001, most also showed up in blood, which suggests that blood repertoires may reflect the thyroid immune response. In cross-validation, the 13-signature model distinguished ophthalmopathy from stable hyperthyroidism with just over 85% sensitivity and about 84% specificity, and in the test set the corresponding values were around 80% and 75%. No statistical method was used to predetermine the sample size, and group allocation was not hidden from the investigators. In validation, the model predicted ophthalmopathy progression with about 70% sensitivity and roughly 72% specificity; roughly 12 predicted patients were CT-confirmed with GO in a median of about 7.1 months.

There are 15 amino acids in the CDR3, from cysteine to phenylalanine inclusive. The DNA shown is the 45-base CDR3, in frame from base 1. V is clipped by 3 bases and J by 2 bases, and the sequence between their germline boundaries is 13 bases long. CDR1 and CDR2 (WSHSY, SAAADI) derive from the germline V gene. TCR beta CDR3 regions were amplified from RNA transcripts for repertoire sequencing. HTBI primers and the Qiagen OneStep RT-PCR kit were used in a first-round RT-PCR, which was followed by a second-round multiplex PCR, size selection and purification. Libraries were sequenced on an Illumina HiSeq2000 using paired-end 100 bp reads. The paper's processing steps were these. Reads were processed with SOAPnuke, discarding reads with adapters, uncalled bases, mean Phred below 15, or no exact constant-primer or identifier match. COPE v1.2.5 was used to merge the high-quality paired reads. Clonotypes were defined as unique nucleotide sequences and were aligned to IMGT TRB V, D and J references using MiTCR v1.1. Only V-J combinations with frequency above 0.0001 were analysed, covering around 99% of repertoires. For each V-J combination, a TCR clonal expansion and chaos score was defined as F50 clonal expansion divided by the chaos observed in the TCRdist matrix. Features were reduced by Welch's t-statistics and random forest to some 13 V-J combinations, which fed a naive Bayes classifier. The similarity between thyroid and blood repertoires was quantified using the Morisita-Horn index. In TCRdb, the public reads were trimmed at Q25 with fastp and aligned with MiXCR, with productive beta chains retained. One record per CDR3 amino acid sequence lists the most common genes and DNA. For this entry, the V and J calls and clone size follow TCRdb and not the study's own pipeline. The sample contains 450,000 to 600,000 distinct CDR3 sequences, 35% to 40% of them found a single time. The top ten constitute 3.5% to 5% of the sample.

In its sample, this clonotype was seen many times. Its cognate antigen has yet to be identified. Base quality data are lacking; no much larger clone is found one base away. The hyperthyroidism patients were 18 to 65 years old and newly diagnosed, with a disease duration of less than 2 months. Anyone with other autoimmune diseases, uncontrolled infections, pregnancy or lactation was excluded from the study. Diagnosis was based on clinical symptoms, serum thyroxine, TRAb, thyroid ultrasound and orbital computed tomography. Total RNA was extracted using Trizol reagent, and RNA quality was checked on an Agilent 2100 Bioanalyzer.

Input material: peripheral blood or thyroid tissue (not recorded which). This receptor was obtained from an adult man with Graves' hyperthyroidism. The chain couples TRBV10-2 to TRBJ1-2; no D gene is confidently identified. The DNA is TGCGCCAGCAGTGATTCTGGTCAGTTCAACTATGGCTACACCTTC. This codes for CASSDSGQFNYGYTF.